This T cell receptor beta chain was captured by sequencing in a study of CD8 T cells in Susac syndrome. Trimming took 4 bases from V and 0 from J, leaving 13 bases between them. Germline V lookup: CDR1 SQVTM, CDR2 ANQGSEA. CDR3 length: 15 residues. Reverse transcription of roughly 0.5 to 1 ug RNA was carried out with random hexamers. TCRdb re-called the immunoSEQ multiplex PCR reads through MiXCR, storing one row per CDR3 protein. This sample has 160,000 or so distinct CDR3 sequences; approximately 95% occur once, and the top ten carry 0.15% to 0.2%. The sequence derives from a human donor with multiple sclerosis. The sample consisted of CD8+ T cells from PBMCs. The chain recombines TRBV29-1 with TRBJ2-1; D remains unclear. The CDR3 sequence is CSVVWWVSSYNEQFF. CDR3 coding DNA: TGCAGCGTTGTGTGGTGGGTAAGCTCCTACAATGAGCAGTTCTTC.